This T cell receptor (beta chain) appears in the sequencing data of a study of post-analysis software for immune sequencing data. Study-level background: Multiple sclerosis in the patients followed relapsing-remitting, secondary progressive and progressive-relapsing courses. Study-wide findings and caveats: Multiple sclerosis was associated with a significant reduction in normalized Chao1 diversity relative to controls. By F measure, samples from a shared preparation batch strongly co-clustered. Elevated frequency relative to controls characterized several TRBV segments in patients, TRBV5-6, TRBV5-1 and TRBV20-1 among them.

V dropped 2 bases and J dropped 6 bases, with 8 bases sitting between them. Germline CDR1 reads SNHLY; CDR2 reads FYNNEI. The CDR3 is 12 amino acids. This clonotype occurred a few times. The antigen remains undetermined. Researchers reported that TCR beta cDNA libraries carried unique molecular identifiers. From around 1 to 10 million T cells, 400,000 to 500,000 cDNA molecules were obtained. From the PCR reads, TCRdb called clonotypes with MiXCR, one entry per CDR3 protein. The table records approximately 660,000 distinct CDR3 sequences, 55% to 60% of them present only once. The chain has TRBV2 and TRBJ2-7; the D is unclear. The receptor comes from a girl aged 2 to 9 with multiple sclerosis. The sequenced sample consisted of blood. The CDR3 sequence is CASSELLLEQYF. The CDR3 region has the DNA TGTGCCAGCAGTGAACTCCTCCTCGAGCAGTACTTC.